This TCR beta chain was captured by sequencing in a study of shared clonotypes between healthy human individuals. Profiled with immunoSEQ multiplex PCR; TCRdb holds only in-frame clones, not every one. The sample contains some 2 million clones, just under 95% of which appear only once. The study's findings and limits: Among donors, clonotype sharing was expected to be affected by sequencing depth.

Germline trimming cut 4 bases from V and 3 bases from J; bases unmatched to any gene: 5. From germline, CDR1 is SGHRS and CDR2 YFSETQ. The CDR3 length is 15 residues. A note on this clone: As yet, its antigen is unknown.

CD45RO-negative, CCR7-positively selected cells formed the naive CD8 fraction, excluding terminally differentiated effector memory CD45RA+ cells. The source is a man between 18 and 35 years old in good health. The sample consisted of naive CD8+ T cells sorted from blood. The V call is TRBV5-1, the J call TRBJ2-7; 12 nucleotides align to TRBD2. This CDR3 reads CASSPGLAGNYEQYF. The CDR3 DNA sequence: TGCGCCAGCAGCCCCGGACTAGCGGGAAACTACGAGCAGTACTTC.